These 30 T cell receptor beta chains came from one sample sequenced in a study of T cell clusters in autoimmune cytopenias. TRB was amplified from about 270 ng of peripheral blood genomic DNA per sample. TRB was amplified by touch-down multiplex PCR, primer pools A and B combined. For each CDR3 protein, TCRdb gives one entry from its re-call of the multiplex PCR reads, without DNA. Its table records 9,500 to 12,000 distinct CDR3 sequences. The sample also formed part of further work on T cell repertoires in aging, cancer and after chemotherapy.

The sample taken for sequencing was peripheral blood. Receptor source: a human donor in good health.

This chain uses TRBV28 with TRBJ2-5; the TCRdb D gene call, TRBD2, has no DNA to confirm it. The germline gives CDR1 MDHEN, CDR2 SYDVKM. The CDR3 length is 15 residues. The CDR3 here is CASSLSRGAGETQYF. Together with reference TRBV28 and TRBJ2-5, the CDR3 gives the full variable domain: DVKVTQSSRYLVKRTGEKVFLECVQDMDHENMFWYRQDPGLGLRLIYFSYDVKMKEKGDIPEGYSVSREKKERFSLILESASTNQTSMYLCASSLSRGAGETQYFGPGTRLLVL.

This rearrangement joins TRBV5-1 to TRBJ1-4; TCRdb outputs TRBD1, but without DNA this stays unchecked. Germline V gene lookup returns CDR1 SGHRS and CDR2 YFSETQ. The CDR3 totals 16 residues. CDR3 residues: CASSLGDRVLNEKLFF.

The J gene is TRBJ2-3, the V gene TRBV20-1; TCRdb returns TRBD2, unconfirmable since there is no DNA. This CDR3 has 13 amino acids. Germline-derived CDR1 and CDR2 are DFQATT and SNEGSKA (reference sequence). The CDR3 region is CSASGGAPDTQYF.

CDR3 residues: CASRGGPIRPNYGYTF. The V and J genes are TRBV5-6 and TRBJ1-2. CDR1 and CDR2 (germline): SGHDT, YYEEEE. The CDR3 sequence is 16 residues long.

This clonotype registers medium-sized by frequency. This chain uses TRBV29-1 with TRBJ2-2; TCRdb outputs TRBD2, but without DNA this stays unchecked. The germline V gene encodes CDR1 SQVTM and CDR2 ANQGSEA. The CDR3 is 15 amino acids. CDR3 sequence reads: CSVEAGEGNTGELFF.

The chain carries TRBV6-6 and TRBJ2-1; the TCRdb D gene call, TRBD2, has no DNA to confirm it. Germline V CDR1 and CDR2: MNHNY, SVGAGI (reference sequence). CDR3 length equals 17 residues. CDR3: CASSLRTSGGASNEQFF.

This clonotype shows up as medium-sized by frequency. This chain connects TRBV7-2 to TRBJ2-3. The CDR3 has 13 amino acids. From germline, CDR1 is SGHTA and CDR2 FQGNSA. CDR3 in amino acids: CASTLAGTDTQYF.

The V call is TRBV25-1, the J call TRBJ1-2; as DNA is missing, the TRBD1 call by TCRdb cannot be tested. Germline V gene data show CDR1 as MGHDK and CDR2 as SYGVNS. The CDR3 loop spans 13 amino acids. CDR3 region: CASTAAGGYGYTF.

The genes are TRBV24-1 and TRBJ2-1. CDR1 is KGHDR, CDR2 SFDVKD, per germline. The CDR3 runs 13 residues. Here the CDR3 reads CATSDWLAHEQFF.

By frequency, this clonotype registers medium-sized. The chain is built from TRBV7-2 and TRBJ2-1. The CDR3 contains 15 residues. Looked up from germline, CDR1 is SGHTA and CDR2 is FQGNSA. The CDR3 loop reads CASSLGSATYNEQFF.

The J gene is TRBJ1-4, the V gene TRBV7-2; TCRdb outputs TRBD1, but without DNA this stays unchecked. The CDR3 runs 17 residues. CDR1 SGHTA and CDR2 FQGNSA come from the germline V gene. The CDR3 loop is CASSLAATGFTNEKLFF.

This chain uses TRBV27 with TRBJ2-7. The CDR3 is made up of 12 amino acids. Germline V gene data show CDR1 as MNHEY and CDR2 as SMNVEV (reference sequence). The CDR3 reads CASSYGSYEQYF.

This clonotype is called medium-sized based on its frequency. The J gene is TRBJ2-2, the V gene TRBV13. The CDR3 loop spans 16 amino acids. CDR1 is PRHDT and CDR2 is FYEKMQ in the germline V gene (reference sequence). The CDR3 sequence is CASSLSARAYTGELFF. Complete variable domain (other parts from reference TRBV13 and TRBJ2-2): AAGVIQSPRHLIKEKRETATLKCYPIPRHDTVYWYQQGPGQDPQFLISFYEKMQSDKGSIPDRFSAQQFSDYHSELNMSSLELGDSALYFCASSLSARAYTGELFFGEGSRLTVL.

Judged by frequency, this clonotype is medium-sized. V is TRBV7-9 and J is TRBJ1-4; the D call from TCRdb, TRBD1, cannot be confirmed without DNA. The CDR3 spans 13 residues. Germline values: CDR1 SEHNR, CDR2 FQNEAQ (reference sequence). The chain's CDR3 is CASRSTGDEKLFF.

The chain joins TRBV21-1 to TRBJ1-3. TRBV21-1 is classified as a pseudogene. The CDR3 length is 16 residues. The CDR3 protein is CASSKAIGSSGNTIYF.

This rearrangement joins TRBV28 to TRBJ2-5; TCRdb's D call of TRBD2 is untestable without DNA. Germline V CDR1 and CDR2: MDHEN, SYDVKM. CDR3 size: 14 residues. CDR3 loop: CASAGTSTQETQYF.

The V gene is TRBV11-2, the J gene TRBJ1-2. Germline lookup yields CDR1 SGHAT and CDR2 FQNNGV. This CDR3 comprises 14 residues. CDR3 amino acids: CASSLVPGHYGYTF.

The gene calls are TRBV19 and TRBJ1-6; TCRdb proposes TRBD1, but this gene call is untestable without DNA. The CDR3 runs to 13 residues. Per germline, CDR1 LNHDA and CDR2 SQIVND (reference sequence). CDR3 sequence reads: CASSTTGNSPLHF. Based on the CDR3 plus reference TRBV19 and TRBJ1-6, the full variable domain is DGGITQSPKYLFRKEGQNVTLSCEQNLNHDAMYWYRQDPGQGLRLIYYSQIVNDFQKGDIAEGYSVSREKKESFPLTVTSAQKNPTAFYLCASSTTGNSPLHFGNGTRLTVT.

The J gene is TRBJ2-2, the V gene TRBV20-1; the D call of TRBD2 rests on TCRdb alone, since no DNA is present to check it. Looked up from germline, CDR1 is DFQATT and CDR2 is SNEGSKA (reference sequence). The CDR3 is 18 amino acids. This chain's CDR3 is CSARDGGPGRTNTGELFF.

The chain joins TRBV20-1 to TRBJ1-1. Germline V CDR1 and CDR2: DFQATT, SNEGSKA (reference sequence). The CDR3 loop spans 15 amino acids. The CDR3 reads CSARDMRTSHTEAFF.

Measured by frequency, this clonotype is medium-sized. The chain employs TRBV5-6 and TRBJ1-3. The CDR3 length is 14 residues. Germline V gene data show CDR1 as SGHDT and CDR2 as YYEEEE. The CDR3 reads CASSLTSYGNTIYF.

The CDR3 is CSARDPGSGDNSPLHF. The rearrangement uses TRBV20-1 and TRBJ1-6. The CDR3 consists of 16 residues. Per germline, CDR1 DFQATT and CDR2 SNEGSKA (reference sequence).

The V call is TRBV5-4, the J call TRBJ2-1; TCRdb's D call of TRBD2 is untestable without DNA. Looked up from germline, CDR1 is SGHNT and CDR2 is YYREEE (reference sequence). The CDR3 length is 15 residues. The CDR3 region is CASSSTSGGHNEQFF.

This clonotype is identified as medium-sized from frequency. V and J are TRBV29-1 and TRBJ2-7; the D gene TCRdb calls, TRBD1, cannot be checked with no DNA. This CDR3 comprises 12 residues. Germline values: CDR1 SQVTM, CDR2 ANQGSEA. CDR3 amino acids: CSVSGQNYEQYF.

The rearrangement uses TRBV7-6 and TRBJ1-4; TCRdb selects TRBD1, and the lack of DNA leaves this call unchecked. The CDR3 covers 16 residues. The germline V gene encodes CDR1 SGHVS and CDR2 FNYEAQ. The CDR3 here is CASSARDTATNEKLFF.

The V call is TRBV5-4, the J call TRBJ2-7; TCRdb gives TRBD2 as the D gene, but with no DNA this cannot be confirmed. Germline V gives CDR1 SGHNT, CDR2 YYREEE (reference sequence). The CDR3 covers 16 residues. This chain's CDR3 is CASSLEGLAGAYEQYF.

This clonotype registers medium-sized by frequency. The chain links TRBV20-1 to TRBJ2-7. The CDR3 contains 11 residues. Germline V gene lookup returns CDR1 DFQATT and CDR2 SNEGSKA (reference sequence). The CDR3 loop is CSARDPYEQYF.

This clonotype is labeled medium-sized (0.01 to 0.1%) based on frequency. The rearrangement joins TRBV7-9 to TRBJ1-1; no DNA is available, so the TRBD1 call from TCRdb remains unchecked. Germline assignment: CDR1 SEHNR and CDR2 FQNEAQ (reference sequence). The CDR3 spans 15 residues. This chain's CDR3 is CASSLEGTANTEAFF.

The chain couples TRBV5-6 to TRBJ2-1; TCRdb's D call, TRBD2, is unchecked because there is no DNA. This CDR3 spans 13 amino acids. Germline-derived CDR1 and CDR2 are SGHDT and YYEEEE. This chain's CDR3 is CASTGLFYNEQFF.

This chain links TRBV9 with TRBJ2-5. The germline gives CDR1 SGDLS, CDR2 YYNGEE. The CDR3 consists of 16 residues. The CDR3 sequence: CASSVGLRTDQETQYF.